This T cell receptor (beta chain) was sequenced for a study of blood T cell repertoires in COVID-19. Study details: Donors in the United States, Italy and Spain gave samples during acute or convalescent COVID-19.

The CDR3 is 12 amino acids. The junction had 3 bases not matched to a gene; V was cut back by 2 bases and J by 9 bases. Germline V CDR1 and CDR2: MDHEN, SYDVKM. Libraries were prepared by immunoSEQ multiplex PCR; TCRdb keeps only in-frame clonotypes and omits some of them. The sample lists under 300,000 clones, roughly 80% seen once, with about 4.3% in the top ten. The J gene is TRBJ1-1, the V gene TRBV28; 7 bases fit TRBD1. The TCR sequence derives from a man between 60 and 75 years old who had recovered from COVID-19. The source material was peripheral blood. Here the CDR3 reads CASSLPQGKAFF. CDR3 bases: TGTGCCAGCAGTTTACCACAGGGGAAAGCTTTCTTT.